The present TCR beta chain was sequenced within a study of monozygotic twins with inflammatory bowel disease. Whole-study results and caveats: Discordant twins showed the same repertoire similarity as concordant twins, possibly from limited power. Inverse Simpson values showed less TCRbeta diversity in IBD patients than in their healthy co-twins.

Across eight separate reactions for each sample, cDNA was made. From the 5' RACE reads, TCRdb lists one entry per CDR3 protein and no DNA. The listing records around 450,000 distinct CDR3 sequences. With respect to this clonotype: Its antigen is currently unknown.

CDR1 is SGHTA and CDR2 is FQGNSA in the germline V gene. The CDR3 is made up of 16 amino acids. The sample taken for sequencing was blood. This sequence was found in a human donor with ulcerative colitis or Crohn's disease, or a healthy co-twin of an affected twin (not recorded which). The rearrangement uses TRBV7-2 and TRBJ1-5. CDR3: CASSLEPTYSNQPQHF. Complete variable domain (other parts from reference TRBV7-2 and TRBJ1-5): GAGVSQSPSNKVTEKGKDVELRCDPISGHTALYWYRQSLGQGLEFLIYFQGNSAPDKSGLPSDRFSAERTGGSVSTLTIQRTQQEDSAVYLCASSLEPTYSNQPQHFGDGTRLSIL.